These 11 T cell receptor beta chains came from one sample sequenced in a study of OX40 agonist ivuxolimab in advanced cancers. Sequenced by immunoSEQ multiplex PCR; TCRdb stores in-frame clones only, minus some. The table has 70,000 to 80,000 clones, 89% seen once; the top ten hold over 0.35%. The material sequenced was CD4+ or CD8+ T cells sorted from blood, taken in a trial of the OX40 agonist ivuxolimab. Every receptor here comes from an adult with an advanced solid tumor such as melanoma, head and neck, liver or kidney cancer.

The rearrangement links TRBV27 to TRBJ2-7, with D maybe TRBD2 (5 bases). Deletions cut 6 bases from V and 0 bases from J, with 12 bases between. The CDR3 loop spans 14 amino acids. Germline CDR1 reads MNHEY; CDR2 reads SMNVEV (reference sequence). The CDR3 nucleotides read TGTGCCAGCAGCTCGGGCGGAGGCTCCTACGAGCAGTACTTC. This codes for CASSSGGGSYEQYF.

The CDR3 DNA reads as TGTGCCAGCAGTTACTCGCCGGACAGTCAAGAGACCCAGTACTTC. Its protein product is CASSYSPDSQETQYF. This chain connects TRBV6-5 to TRBJ2-5, with D perhaps TRBD1 (6 bases). The germline CDR1 and CDR2 sequences are MNHEY and SVGAGI. The V end lost 0 bases, the J end lost 2 bases, and 10 bases lay between the germline ends. The CDR3 contains 15 residues.

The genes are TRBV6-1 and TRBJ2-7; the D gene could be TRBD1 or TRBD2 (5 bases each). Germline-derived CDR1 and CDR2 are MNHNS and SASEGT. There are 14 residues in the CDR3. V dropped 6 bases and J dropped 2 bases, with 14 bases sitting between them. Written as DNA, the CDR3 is TGTGCCAGCAGGGGAAGGTCGGGACCCTACGAGCAGTACTTC. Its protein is CASRGRSGPYEQYF.

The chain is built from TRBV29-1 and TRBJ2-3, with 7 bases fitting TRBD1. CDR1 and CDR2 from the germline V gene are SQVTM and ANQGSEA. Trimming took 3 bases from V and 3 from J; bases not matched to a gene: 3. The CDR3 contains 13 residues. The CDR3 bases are TGCAGCGTTGATTTCAGGGGGACAGATACGCAGTATTTT. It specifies CSVDFRGTDTQYF.

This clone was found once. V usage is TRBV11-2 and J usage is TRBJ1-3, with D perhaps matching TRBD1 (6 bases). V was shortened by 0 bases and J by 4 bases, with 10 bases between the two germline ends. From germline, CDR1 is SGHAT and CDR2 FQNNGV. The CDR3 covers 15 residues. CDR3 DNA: TGTGCCAGCAGCTTAGACAGGGGATCAGGAAACACCATATATTTT. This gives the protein CASSLDRGSGNTIYF.

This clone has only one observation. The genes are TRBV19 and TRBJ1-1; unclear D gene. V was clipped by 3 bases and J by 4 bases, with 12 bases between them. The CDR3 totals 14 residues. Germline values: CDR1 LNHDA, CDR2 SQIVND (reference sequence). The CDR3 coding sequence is TGTGCCAGTAGTATCCTCCCGGGCAGCACTGAAGCTTTCTTT. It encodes CASSILPGSTEAFF.

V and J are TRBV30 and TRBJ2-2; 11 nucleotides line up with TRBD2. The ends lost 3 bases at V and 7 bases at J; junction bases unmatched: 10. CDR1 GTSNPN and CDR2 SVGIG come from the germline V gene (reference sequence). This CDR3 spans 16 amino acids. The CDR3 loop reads CAWRTLAGASGGELFF. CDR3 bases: TGTGCCTGGAGAACACTAGCGGGAGCTTCTGGCGGGGAGCTGTTTTTT.

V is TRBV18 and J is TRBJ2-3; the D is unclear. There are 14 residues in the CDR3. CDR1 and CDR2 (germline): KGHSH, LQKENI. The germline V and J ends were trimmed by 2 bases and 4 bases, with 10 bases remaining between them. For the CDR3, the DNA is TGTGCCAGCTCACCAGGTTACTCCGCAGATACGCAGTATTTT. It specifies CASSPGYSADTQYF.

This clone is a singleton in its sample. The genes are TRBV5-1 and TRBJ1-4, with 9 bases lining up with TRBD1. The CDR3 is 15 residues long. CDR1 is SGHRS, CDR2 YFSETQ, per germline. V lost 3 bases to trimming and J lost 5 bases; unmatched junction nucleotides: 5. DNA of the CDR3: TGCGCCAGCAGCTACGGGACAGGGTACAATGAAAAACTGTTTTTT. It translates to CASSYGTGYNEKLFF.

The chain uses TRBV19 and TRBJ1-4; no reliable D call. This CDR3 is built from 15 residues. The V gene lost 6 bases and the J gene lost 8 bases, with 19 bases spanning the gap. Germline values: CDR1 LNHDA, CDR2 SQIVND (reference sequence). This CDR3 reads CASSPIEAGPEKLFF. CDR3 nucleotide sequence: TGTGCCAGTAGCCCGATTGAGGCCGGTCCCGAAAAACTGTTTTTT.

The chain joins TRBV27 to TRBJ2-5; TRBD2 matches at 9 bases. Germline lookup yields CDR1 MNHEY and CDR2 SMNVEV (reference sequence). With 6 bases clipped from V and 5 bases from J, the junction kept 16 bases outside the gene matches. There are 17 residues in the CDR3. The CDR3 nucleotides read TGTGCCAGCAGACTGTTCTCGGCGGGAGGGCGGGCGGAGACCCAGTACTTC. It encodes CASRLFSAGGRAETQYF.